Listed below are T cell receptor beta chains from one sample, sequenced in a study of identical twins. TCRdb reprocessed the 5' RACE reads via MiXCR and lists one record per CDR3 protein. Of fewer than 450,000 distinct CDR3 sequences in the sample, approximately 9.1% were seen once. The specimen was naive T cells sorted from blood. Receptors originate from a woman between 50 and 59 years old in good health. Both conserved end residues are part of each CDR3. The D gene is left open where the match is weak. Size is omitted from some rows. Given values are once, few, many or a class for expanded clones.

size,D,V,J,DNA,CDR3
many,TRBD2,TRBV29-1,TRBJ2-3,TGCAGCGTTGAAGATCGGGGACTAGCGGGAGGACTATATACGCAGTATTTT,CSVEDRGLAGGLYTQYF
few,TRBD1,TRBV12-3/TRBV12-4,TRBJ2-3,TGTGCCAGCAGTCAGGGGGAGAGCACAGATACGCAGTATTTT,CASSQGESTDTQYF
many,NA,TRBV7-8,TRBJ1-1,TGTGCCAGCAGCCTAACGCGGGGCGGCCTTAAAACTGAAGCTTTCTTT,CASSLTRGGLKTEAFF
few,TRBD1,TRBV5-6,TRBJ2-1,TGTGCCAGCAGCTCGACAGGGGGAAGTGAGCAGTTCTTC,CASSSTGGSEQFF
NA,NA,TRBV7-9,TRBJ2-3,TGTGCCAGCAGCTCCACTGCAGCGAGTACAGATACGCAGTATTTT,CASSSTAASTDTQYF
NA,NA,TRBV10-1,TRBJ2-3,TGCGCCAGCAGTGAGTCGCCTACCCCCACAGATACGCAGTATTTT,CASSESPTPTDTQYF
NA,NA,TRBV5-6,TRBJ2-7,TGTGCCAGCAGCTCCTATGTTAACAGCTACGAGCAGTACTTC,CASSSYVNSYEQYF
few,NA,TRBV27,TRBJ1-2,TGTGCCAGCAGCCTTGGGATTAACTATGGCTACACCTTC,CASSLGINYGYTF
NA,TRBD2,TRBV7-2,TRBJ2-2,TGTGCCAGCAGCCCAAAGACAACTAGCGGGAGGGGCGGGGAGCTGTTTTTT,CASSPKTTSGRGGELFF
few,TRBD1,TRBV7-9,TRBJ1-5,TGTGCCAGCAGCGCTACCGGGACAGGGACTCAGCCCCAGCATTTT,CASSATGTGTQPQHF
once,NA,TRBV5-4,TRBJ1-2,TGTGCCAGCAGCCCGGGACCTGCTCTCTACCCCTTC,CASSPGPALYPF